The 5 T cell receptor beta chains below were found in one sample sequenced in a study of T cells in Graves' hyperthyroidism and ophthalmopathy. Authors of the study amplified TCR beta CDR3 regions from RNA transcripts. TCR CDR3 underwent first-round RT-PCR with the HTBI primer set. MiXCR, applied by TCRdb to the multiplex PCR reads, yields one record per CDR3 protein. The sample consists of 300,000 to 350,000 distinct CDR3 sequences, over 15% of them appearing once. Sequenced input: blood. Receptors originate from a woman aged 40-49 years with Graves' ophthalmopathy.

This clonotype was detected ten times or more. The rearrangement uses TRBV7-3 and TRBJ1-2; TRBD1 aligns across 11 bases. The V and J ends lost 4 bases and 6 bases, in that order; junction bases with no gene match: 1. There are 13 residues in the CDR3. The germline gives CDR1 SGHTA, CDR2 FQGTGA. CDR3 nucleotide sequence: TGTGCCAGCAGCTCGGGACAGGGGGATGGCTACACCTTC. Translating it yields CASSSGQGDGYTF. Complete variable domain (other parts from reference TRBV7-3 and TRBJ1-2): GAGVSQTPSNKVTEKGKYVELRCDPISGHTALYWYRQSLGQGPEFLIYFQGTGAADDSGLPNDRFFAVRPEGSVSTLKIQRTERGDSAVYLCASSSGQGDGYTFGSGTRLTVV.

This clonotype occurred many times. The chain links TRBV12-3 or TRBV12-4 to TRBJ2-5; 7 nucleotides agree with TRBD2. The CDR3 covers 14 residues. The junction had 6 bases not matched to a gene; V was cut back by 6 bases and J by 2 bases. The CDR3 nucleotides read TGTGCCAGCAGCCCCTCCGGGGGGCAAGAGACCCAGTACTTC. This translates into CASSPSGGQETQYF.

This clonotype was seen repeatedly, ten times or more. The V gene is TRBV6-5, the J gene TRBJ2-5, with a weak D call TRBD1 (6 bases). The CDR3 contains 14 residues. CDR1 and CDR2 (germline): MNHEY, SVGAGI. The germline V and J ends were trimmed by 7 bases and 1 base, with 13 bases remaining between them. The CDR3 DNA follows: TGTGCCAGCAAGACAGGACGGGCCCAAGAGACCCAGTACTTC. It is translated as CASKTGRAQETQYF.

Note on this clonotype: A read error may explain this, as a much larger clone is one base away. The CDR3 sequence is CSVPDRGANYGYTF. In DNA, the CDR3 is TGCAGCGTGCCGGACAGGGGAGCTAACTATGGCTACACCTTC. V and J are TRBV29-1 and TRBJ1-2; TRBD1 matches 9 bases. With V trimmed by 6 bases and J by 0 bases, 5 bases remained unmatched. This CDR3 is built from 14 residues. CDR1 and CDR2 (germline): SQVTM, ANQGSEA.

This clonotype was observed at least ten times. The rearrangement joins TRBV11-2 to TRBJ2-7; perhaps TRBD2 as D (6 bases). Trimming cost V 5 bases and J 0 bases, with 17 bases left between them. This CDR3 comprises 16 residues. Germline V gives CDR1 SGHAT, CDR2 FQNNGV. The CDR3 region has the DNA TGTGCCAGCAGCCAAAGCAGGGCTAGCGACTCCTACGAGCAGTACTTC. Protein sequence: CASSQSRASDSYEQYF.